This T cell receptor (beta chain) came from a study of cytomegalovirus exposure and HLA in healthy donors. Study background: The early release's HLA-typed donors yielded 70 million to 85 million unique TCRs.

This CDR3 region has 16 residues. Study-wide findings and caveats: According to reports, the classifier identified cytomegalovirus status with high specificity and sensitivity. In a later analysis, common viral pathogens appeared linked to several of the most significant clusters. An analysis was carried out later, and it reportedly showed fewer N-insertions in an Asian-associated ancestry cluster than the approximately 670-donor mean.

The study ran its PCR with 60 Vbeta and 13 Jbeta primers. Libraries were prepared by immunoSEQ multiplex PCR; TCRdb keeps only in-frame clonotypes and omits some of them. The sample includes 150,000 to 200,000 clones, under 70% of them seen just once. This clone was seen once. The antigen is not known. The source material was PBMCs. The sequence derives from a woman aged 40 to 50 in good health and CMV-seropositive. The rearrangement joins TRBV21-1 to TRBJ2-7; no check of the table's D call, TRBD1, against the DNA was made. TRBV21-1 is given as a pseudogene. This chain's CDR3 is CAISKGDRAACIEQYF. The DNA of the CDR3 is TGTGCCATTTCCAAGGGGGACAGGGCGGCTTGTATCGAGCAGTACTTC.